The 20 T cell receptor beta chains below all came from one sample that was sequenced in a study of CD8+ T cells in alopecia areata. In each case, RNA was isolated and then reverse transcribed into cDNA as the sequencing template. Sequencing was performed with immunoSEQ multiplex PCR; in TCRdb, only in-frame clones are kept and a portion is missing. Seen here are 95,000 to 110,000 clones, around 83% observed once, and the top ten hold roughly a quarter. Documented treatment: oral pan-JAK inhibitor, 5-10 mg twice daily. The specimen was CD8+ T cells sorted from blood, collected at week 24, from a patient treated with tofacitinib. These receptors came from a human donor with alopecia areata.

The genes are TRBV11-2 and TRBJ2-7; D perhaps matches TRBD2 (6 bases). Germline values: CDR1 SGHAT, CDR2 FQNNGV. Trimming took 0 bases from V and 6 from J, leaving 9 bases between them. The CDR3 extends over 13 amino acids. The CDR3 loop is CASSLEGRIEQYF. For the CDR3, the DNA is TGTGCCAGCAGCTTAGAAGGGAGGATCGAGCAGTACTTC.

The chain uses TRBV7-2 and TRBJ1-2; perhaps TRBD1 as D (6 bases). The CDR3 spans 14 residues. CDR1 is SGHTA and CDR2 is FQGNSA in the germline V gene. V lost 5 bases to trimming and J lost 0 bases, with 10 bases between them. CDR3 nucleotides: TGTGCCAGCAGCCTTGGACAGCCTAACTATGGCTACACCTTC. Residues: CASSLGQPNYGYTF.

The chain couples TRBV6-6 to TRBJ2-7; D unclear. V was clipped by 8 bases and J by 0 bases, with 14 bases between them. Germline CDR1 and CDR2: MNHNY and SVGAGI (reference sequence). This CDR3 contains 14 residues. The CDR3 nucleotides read TGTGCCAGCTCCCTGGGGTTCGACTCCTACGAGCAGTACTTC. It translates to CASSLGFDSYEQYF.

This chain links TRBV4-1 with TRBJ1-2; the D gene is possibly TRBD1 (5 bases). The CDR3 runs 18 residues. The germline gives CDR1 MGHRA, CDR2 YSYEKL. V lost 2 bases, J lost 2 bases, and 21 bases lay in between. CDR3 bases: TGCGCCAGCAGCCAACTCCGGGGGGAGGGAGGGACGAACTATGGCTACACCTTC. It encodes CASSQLRGEGGTNYGYTF.

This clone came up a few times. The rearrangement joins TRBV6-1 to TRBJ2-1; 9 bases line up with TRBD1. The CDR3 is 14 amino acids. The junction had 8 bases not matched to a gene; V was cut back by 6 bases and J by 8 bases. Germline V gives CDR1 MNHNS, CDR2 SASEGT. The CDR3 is CASSRDRETHEQFF. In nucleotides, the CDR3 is TGTGCCAGCAGCCGGGACAGGGAGACTCATGAGCAGTTCTTC.

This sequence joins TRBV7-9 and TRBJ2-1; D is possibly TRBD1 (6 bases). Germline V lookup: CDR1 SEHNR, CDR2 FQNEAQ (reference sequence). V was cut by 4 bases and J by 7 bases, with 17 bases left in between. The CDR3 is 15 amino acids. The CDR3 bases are TGTGCCAGCAGCTCAACCGGGACACGACCTAATGAGCAGTTCTTC. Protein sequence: CASSSTGTRPNEQFF.

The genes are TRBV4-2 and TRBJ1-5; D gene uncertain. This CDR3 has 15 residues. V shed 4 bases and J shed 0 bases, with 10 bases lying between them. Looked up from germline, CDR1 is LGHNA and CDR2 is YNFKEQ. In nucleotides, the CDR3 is TGTGCCAGCAGCCCTAGAGGGTTTAGCAATCAGCCCCAGCATTTT. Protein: CASSPRGFSNQPQHF.

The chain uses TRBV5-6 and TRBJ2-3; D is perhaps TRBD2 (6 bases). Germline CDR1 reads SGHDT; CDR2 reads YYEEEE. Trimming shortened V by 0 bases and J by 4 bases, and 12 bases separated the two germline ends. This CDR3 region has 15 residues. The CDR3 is CASSLGGGGPDTQYF. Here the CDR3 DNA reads TGTGCCAGCAGCTTGGGCGGAGGAGGGCCAGATACGCAGTATTTT.

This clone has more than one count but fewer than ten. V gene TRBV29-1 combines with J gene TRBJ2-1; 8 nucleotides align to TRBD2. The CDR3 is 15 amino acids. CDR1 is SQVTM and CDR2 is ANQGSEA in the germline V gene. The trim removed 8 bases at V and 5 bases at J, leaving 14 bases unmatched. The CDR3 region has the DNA TGCAGCACCGACTGGGGCGGGGGGCCCGACAATGAGCAGTTCTTC. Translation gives CSTDWGGGPDNEQFF.

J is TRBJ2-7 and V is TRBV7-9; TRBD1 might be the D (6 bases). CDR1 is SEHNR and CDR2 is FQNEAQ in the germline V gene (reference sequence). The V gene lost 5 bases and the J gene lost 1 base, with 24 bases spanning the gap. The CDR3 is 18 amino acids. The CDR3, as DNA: TGTGCCAGCAGCCCCCCCCAAGGACAGACTTTCCTATCCTACGAGCAGTACTTC. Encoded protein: CASSPPQGQTFLSYEQYF.

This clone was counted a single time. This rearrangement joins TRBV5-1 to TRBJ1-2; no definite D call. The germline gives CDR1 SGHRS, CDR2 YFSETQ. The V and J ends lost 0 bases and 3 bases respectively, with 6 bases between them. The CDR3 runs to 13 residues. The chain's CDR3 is CASSLELDYGYTF. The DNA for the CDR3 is TGCGCCAGCAGCTTGGAGTTGGACTATGGCTACACCTTC.

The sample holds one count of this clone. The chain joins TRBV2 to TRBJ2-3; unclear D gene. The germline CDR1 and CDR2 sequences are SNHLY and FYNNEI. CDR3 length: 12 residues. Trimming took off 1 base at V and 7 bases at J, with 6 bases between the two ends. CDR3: CASSEVLNTQYF. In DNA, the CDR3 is TGTGCCAGCAGTGAAGTTCTTAATACGCAGTATTTT. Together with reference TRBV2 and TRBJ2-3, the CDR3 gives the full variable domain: EPEVTQTPSHQVTQMGQEVILRCVPISNHLYFYWYRQILGQKVEFLVSFYNNEISEKSEIFDDQFSVERPDGSNFTLKIRSTKLEDSAMYFCASSEVLNTQYFGPGTRLTVL.

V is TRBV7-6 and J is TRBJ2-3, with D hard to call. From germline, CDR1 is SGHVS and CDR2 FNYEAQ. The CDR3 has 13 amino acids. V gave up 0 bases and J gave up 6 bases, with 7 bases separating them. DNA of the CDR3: TGTGCCAGCAGCTTAGCGAAAGGGGATACGCAGTATTTT. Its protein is CASSLAKGDTQYF.

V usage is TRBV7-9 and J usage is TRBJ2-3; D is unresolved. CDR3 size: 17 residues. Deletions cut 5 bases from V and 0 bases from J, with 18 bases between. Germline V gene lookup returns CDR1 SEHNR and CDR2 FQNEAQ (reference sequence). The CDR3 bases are TGTGCCAGCAGCAAACTCGCGTTGCGGAGTAGCACAGATACGCAGTATTTT. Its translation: CASSKLALRSSTDTQYF. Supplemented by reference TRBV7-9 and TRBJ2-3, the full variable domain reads DTGVSQNPRHKITKRGQNVTFRCDPISEHNRLYWYRQTLGQGPEFLTYFQNEAQLEKSRLLSDRFSAERPKGSFSTLEIQRTEQGDSAMYLCASSKLALRSSTDTQYFGPGTRLTVL.

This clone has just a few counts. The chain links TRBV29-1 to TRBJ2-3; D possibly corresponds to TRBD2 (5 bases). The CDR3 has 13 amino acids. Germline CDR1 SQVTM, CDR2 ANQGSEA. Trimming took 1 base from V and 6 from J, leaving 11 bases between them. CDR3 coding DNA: TGCAGCGTTGAAGGACTACTCGAGGATACGCAGTATTTT. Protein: CSVEGLLEDTQYF.

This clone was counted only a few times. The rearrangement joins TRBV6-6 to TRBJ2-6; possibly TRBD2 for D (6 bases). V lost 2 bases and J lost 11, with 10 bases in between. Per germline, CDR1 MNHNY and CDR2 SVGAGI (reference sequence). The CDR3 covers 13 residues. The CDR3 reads CASSYRDSYVLTF. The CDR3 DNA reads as TGTGCCAGCAGTTACCGGGACTCCTACGTCCTGACTTTC.

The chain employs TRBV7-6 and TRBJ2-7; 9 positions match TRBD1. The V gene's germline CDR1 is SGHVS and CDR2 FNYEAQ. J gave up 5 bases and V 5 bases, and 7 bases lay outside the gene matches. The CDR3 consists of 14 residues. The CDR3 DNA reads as TGTGCCAGCAGCCCGGGACAGGGTATCCACGAGCAGTACTTC. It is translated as CASSPGQGIHEQYF.

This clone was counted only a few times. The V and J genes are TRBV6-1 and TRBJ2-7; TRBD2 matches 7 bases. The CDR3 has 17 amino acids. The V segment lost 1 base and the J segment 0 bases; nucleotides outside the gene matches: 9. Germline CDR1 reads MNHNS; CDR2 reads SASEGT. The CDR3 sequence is CASSEGPVLAASYEQYF. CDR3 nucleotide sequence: TGTGCCAGCAGTGAAGGACCCGTTCTAGCGGCCTCCTACGAGCAGTACTTC.

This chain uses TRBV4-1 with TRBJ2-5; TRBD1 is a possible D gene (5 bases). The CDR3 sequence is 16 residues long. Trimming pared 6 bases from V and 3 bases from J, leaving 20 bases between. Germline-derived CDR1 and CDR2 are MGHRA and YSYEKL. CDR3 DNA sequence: TGCGCCAGCAGTCTACGGCTTCGGAGCAGGGAAGAGACCCAGTACTTC. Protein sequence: CASSLRLRSREETQYF.

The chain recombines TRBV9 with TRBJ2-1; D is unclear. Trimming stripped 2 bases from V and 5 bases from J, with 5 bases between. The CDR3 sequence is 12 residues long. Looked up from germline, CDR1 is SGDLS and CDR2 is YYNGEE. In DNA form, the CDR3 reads TGTGCCAGCAGCGTTGGGAACAATGAGCAGTTCTTC. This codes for CASSVGNNEQFF.